The rows below give T cell receptor beta chains drawn from one sample of a study of T-cell memory formation after mild COVID-19. MiXCR, applied by TCRdb to the 5' RACE reads, yields one record per CDR3 protein. The table includes about 310,000 distinct CDR3 sequences, 15% to 20% detected once. The sequenced sample consisted of PBMCs or a T cell subset sorted from them (not recorded which). The receptors derive from a man between 18 and 35 years old who had mild COVID-19 (a few samples of this study predate the infection). Cell type and time point are not known. Each CDR3 is given with its conserved first and last residue. The D gene is left open where the match is weak. The size field is filled for only some rows; it gives once, few, many or a size class.

j_gene: TRBJ1-5; abundance: -; d_gene: TRBD1; v_gene: TRBV7-9; CDR3aa: CASSPTTGGSQHF; CDR3nt: TGTGCCAGCAGTCCGACGACAGGGGGGTCCCAGCATTTT
j_gene: TRBJ2-3; abundance: once; d_gene: TRBD2; v_gene: TRBV7-2; CDR3aa: CASRGGLEDTQYF; CDR3nt: TGTGCCAGCCGGGGGGGGCTCGAAGATACGCAGTATTTT
j_gene: TRBJ2-7; abundance: -; d_gene: -; v_gene: TRBV4-3; CDR3aa: CASSQEVGGAYEQYF; CDR3nt: TGCGCCAGCAGCCAAGAGGTGGGCGGTGCCTACGAGCAGTACTTC
j_gene: TRBJ2-7; abundance: many; d_gene: TRBD2; v_gene: TRBV10-3; CDR3aa: CAAGLAVYEQYF; CDR3nt: TGTGCCGCGGGACTAGCGGTCTACGAGCAGTACTTC
j_gene: TRBJ2-5; abundance: few; d_gene: -; v_gene: TRBV10-3; CDR3aa: CAISEVLGETQYF; CDR3nt: TGTGCCATCAGTGAGGTGCTCGGAGAGACCCAGTACTTC
j_gene: TRBJ2-1; abundance: many; d_gene: -; v_gene: TRBV10-3; CDR3aa: CAISESIYEQFF; CDR3nt: TGTGCCATCAGTGAGTCGATTTATGAGCAGTTCTTC
j_gene: TRBJ1-6; abundance: few; d_gene: -; v_gene: TRBV5-1; CDR3aa: CASSHGTANSPLHF; CDR3nt: TGCGCCAGCAGCCACGGGACGGCTAATTCACCCCTCCACTTT
j_gene: TRBJ2-6; abundance: -; d_gene: -; v_gene: TRBV20-1; CDR3aa: CSAADRYSGANVLTF; CDR3nt: TGCAGTGCAGCCGACAGATACTCAGGGGCCAACGTCCTGACTTTC
j_gene: TRBJ1-3; abundance: -; d_gene: TRBD1; v_gene: TRBV9; CDR3aa: CASSVGDRPSGNTIYF; CDR3nt: TGTGCCAGCAGCGTAGGGGACAGGCCCTCTGGAAACACCATATATTTT
j_gene: TRBJ2-5; abundance: -; d_gene: TRBD1; v_gene: TRBV9; CDR3aa: CASSQGDQETQYF; CDR3nt: TGTGCCAGCAGCCAGGGGGACCAAGAGACCCAGTACTTC
j_gene: TRBJ2-1; abundance: -; d_gene: -; v_gene: TRBV7-2; CDR3aa: CASSLDRTRSNEQFF; CDR3nt: TGTGCCAGCAGCTTAGATCGGACAAGGTCCAATGAGCAGTTCTTC
j_gene: TRBJ2-2; abundance: few; d_gene: -; v_gene: TRBV11-2; CDR3aa: CASSLDVRRVRLNTGELFF; CDR3nt: TGTGCCAGCAGCTTAGACGTTCGCAGGGTGCGGCTGAACACCGGGGAGCTGTTTTTT
j_gene: TRBJ2-3; abundance: -; d_gene: TRBD2; v_gene: TRBV3-1; CDR3aa: CASSHLGLAGGTDTQYF; CDR3nt: TGTGCCAGCAGCCACCTCGGACTAGCGGGGGGCACAGATACGCAGTATTTT
j_gene: TRBJ1-1; abundance: many; d_gene: -; v_gene: TRBV4-3; CDR3aa: CASSRVEQGNEAFF; CDR3nt: TGCGCCAGCAGCCGAGTTGAACAGGGTAATGAAGCTTTCTTT
j_gene: TRBJ2-3; abundance: few; d_gene: -; v_gene: TRBV2; CDR3aa: CASIPTGPPSWSTDTQYF; CDR3nt: TGTGCCAGCATCCCTACCGGGCCGCCCTCCTGGAGCACAGATACGCAGTATTTT
j_gene: TRBJ1-5; abundance: few; d_gene: -; v_gene: TRBV5-4; CDR3aa: CASSLGGQGQPQHF; CDR3nt: TGTGCCAGCAGCTTGGGGGGGCAGGGTCAGCCCCAGCATTTT
j_gene: TRBJ1-1; abundance: -; d_gene: TRBD1; v_gene: TRBV7-9; CDR3aa: CASSKTGGTEAFF; CDR3nt: TGTGCCAGCAGCAAAACAGGGGGCACTGAAGCTTTCTTT
j_gene: TRBJ1-1; abundance: -; d_gene: TRBD1; v_gene: TRBV20-1; CDR3aa: CSARGQGGMNTEAFF; CDR3nt: TGCAGTGCTAGAGGCCAGGGGGGCATGAACACTGAAGCTTTCTTT
j_gene: TRBJ2-2; abundance: -; d_gene: -; v_gene: TRBV27; CDR3aa: CASSLQFTGELFF; CDR3nt: TGTGCCAGCAGTTTGCAGTTCACCGGGGAGCTGTTTTTT
j_gene: TRBJ2-1; abundance: few; d_gene: -; v_gene: TRBV12-3/TRBV12-4; CDR3aa: CASSLGLGGNEQFF; CDR3nt: TGTGCCAGCAGTTTGGGTCTTGGGGGTAATGAGCAGTTCTTC
j_gene: TRBJ2-3; abundance: -; d_gene: TRBD2; v_gene: TRBV18; CDR3aa: CASSPTSGGFGDTQYF; CDR3nt: TGTGCCAGCTCACCAACTAGCGGGGGCTTTGGGGATACGCAGTATTTT
j_gene: TRBJ1-1; abundance: -; d_gene: -; v_gene: TRBV10-1; CDR3aa: CASSEEPNTEAFF; CDR3nt: TGCGCCAGCAGTGAGGAACCGAACACTGAAGCTTTCTTT
j_gene: TRBJ1-2; abundance: -; d_gene: -; v_gene: TRBV6-2/TRBV6-3; CDR3aa: CASSYFREGYTF; CDR3nt: TGTGCCAGCAGTTATTTCAGGGAAGGCTACACCTTC
j_gene: TRBJ1-1; abundance: -; d_gene: -; v_gene: TRBV5-1; CDR3aa: CASSTPGSEAFF; CDR3nt: TGCGCCAGCAGCACCCCAGGGAGTGAAGCTTTCTTT
j_gene: TRBJ2-7; abundance: -; d_gene: TRBD1; v_gene: TRBV4-1; CDR3aa: CASSQIWDRGSEQYF; CDR3nt: TGCGCCAGCAGCCAAATTTGGGACAGGGGCTCCGAGCAGTACTTC
j_gene: TRBJ2-5; abundance: few; d_gene: TRBD1; v_gene: TRBV11-2; CDR3aa: CASSPRTDRGETQYF; CDR3nt: TGTGCCAGCAGCCCCCGGACCGACAGGGGAGAGACCCAGTACTTC
j_gene: TRBJ1-5; abundance: -; d_gene: TRBD1; v_gene: TRBV7-8; CDR3aa: CASRAHGAGGDQPQHF; CDR3nt: TGTGCCAGCAGGGCCCATGGGGCAGGGGGCGATCAGCCCCAGCATTTT
j_gene: TRBJ2-3; abundance: -; d_gene: -; v_gene: TRBV6-5; CDR3aa: CASRESFDTQYF; CDR3nt: TGTGCCAGCAGAGAGTCCTTCGATACGCAGTATTTT
j_gene: TRBJ1-3; abundance: few; d_gene: -; v_gene: TRBV20-1; CDR3aa: CSAIRAVGGNTIYF; CDR3nt: TGCAGTGCCATCCGGGCCGTCGGTGGAAACACCATATATTTT
j_gene: TRBJ1-1; abundance: few; d_gene: -; v_gene: TRBV5-1; CDR3aa: CASSFDRSEAFF; CDR3nt: TGCGCCAGCAGCTTTGACAGATCTGAAGCTTTCTTT
j_gene: TRBJ1-2; abundance: few; d_gene: -; v_gene: TRBV9; CDR3aa: CASSAAGVTNYGYTF; CDR3nt: TGTGCCAGCAGCGCCGCGGGGGTTACTAACTATGGCTACACCTTC
j_gene: TRBJ1-2; abundance: few; d_gene: -; v_gene: TRBV28; CDR3aa: CASSLSRGANSMPDYGYTF; CDR3nt: TGTGCCAGCAGTTTGAGTCGGGGGGCGAATTCGATGCCGGACTATGGCTACACCTTC
j_gene: TRBJ2-5; abundance: medium-sized; d_gene: TRBD1; v_gene: TRBV5-6; CDR3aa: CASSLGRGYETQYF; CDR3nt: TGTGCCAGCAGCTTGGGCAGGGGGTATGAGACCCAGTACTTC
j_gene: TRBJ1-2; abundance: few; d_gene: -; v_gene: TRBV4-3; CDR3aa: CASSQDLPAGDAYYGYTF; CDR3nt: TGCGCCAGCAGCCAAGATTTACCCGCAGGGGACGCCTACTATGGCTACACCTTC
j_gene: TRBJ2-7; abundance: few; d_gene: -; v_gene: TRBV21-1; CDR3aa: CASSKRAGVYEQYF; CDR3nt: TGTGCCAGCAGCAAGCGAGCGGGGGTTTACGAGCAGTACTTC
j_gene: TRBJ2-3; abundance: -; d_gene: TRBD2; v_gene: TRBV5-4; CDR3aa: CASRLAGAPDTQYF; CDR3nt: TGTGCCAGCAGACTAGCGGGGGCACCGGATACGCAGTATTTT
j_gene: TRBJ1-1; abundance: many; d_gene: TRBD1; v_gene: TRBV5-1; CDR3aa: CASSLGTGNTEAFF; CDR3nt: TGCGCCAGCAGCCTAGGGACAGGGAACACTGAAGCTTTCTTT
j_gene: TRBJ1-4; abundance: -; d_gene: TRBD1; v_gene: TRBV5-1; CDR3aa: CASSLEGTVSREKLFF; CDR3nt: TGCGCCAGCAGCTTGGAGGGGACAGTCAGCCGAGAAAAACTGTTTTTT
j_gene: TRBJ1-6; abundance: few; d_gene: TRBD1; v_gene: TRBV6-6; CDR3aa: CASRPGQGSNSPLHF; CDR3nt: TGTGCCAGCAGGCCCGGACAGGGTTCGAATTCACCCCTCCACTTT
j_gene: TRBJ2-3; abundance: few; d_gene: -; v_gene: TRBV7-2; CDR3aa: CASSWVGGAGDTQYF; CDR3nt: TGTGCCAGCAGCTGGGTCGGGGGCGCGGGAGATACGCAGTATTTT
j_gene: TRBJ2-1; abundance: -; d_gene: -; v_gene: TRBV12-3/TRBV12-4; CDR3aa: CASSSASYNEQFF; CDR3nt: TGTGCCAGCAGCTCAGCCTCCTACAATGAGCAGTTCTTC
j_gene: TRBJ1-5; abundance: -; d_gene: -; v_gene: TRBV24-1; CDR3aa: CATSDSRGLAQHF; CDR3nt: TGTGCCACCAGTGATAGCAGGGGTCTAGCCCAGCATTTT
j_gene: TRBJ2-2; abundance: many; d_gene: -; v_gene: TRBV5-1; CDR3aa: CASHTGNTGELFF; CDR3nt: TGCGCCAGCCATACGGGCAACACCGGGGAGCTGTTTTTT
j_gene: TRBJ2-2; abundance: once; d_gene: TRBD2; v_gene: TRBV7-3; CDR3aa: CASSFTSVTGELFF; CDR3nt: TGTGCCAGCAGCTTTACTAGCGTCACCGGGGAGCTGTTTTTT
j_gene: TRBJ1-1; abundance: -; d_gene: -; v_gene: TRBV5-6; CDR3aa: CASSLGWGNTEAFF; CDR3nt: TGTGCCAGCAGCTTGGGGTGGGGGAACACTGAAGCTTTCTTT
j_gene: TRBJ2-1; abundance: -; d_gene: -; v_gene: TRBV9; CDR3aa: CASSSGRQRPSYNEQFF; CDR3nt: TGTGCCAGCAGCTCCGGACGACAGAGACCATCTTACAATGAGCAGTTCTTC
j_gene: TRBJ2-1; abundance: -; d_gene: -; v_gene: TRBV18; CDR3aa: CASSPPLGDTNNEHFF; CDR3nt: TGTGCCAGCTCACCACCCCTCGGGGACACGAACAATGAGCATTTCTTC
j_gene: TRBJ2-4; abundance: few; d_gene: TRBD1; v_gene: TRBV7-2; CDR3aa: CASSSGQLGIQYF; CDR3nt: TGTGCCAGCAGCTCGGGACAGCTCGGCATTCAGTACTTC
j_gene: TRBJ2-3; abundance: many; d_gene: -; v_gene: TRBV9; CDR3aa: CASSPTGAITDTQYF; CDR3nt: TGTGCCAGCAGCCCCACCGGGGCGATCACAGATACGCAGTATTTT
j_gene: TRBJ2-2; abundance: -; d_gene: -; v_gene: TRBV6-2/TRBV6-3; CDR3aa: CASSYSPGENGELFF; CDR3nt: TGTGCCAGCAGTTACTCACCGGGAGAGAACGGGGAGCTGTTTTTT
j_gene: TRBJ2-3; abundance: -; d_gene: TRBD2; v_gene: TRBV20-1; CDR3aa: CSSQAGGPTDTQYF; CDR3nt: TGCAGTTCCCAAGCGGGGGGGCCCACAGATACGCAGTATTTT
j_gene: TRBJ1-5; abundance: many; d_gene: -; v_gene: TRBV12-3/TRBV12-4; CDR3aa: CASSLLSNQPQHF; CDR3nt: TGTGCCAGCAGCTTACTGAGCAATCAGCCCCAGCATTTT
j_gene: TRBJ1-5; abundance: -; d_gene: -; v_gene: TRBV9; CDR3aa: CASSGRSSNQPQHF; CDR3nt: TGTGCCAGCTCCGGACGGAGCAGCAATCAGCCCCAGCATTTT
j_gene: TRBJ2-4; abundance: -; d_gene: -; v_gene: TRBV6-1; CDR3aa: CASKVGENIQYF; CDR3nt: TGTGCCAGCAAGGTGGGGGAAAACATTCAGTACTTC
j_gene: TRBJ1-6; abundance: few; d_gene: -; v_gene: TRBV14; CDR3aa: CASSQDSAWSSPLHF; CDR3nt: TGTGCCAGCAGCCAAGATTCTGCATGGAGTTCACCCCTCCACTTT
j_gene: TRBJ1-2; abundance: -; d_gene: -; v_gene: TRBV24-1; CDR3aa: CATSDPSGAVYGYTF; CDR3nt: TGTGCCACCAGTGATCCATCGGGGGCGGTCTATGGCTACACCTTC
j_gene: TRBJ2-7; abundance: few; d_gene: -; v_gene: TRBV27; CDR3aa: CASSLSGRSYEQYF; CDR3nt: TGTGCCAGCAGTTTATCTGGCCGGAGTTACGAGCAGTACTTC
j_gene: TRBJ2-1; abundance: many; d_gene: TRBD1; v_gene: TRBV5-8; CDR3aa: CASSSGTGHNEQFF; CDR3nt: TGTGCCAGCAGCTCCGGGACAGGGCACAATGAGCAGTTCTTC
j_gene: TRBJ2-1; abundance: -; d_gene: TRBD2; v_gene: TRBV12-3/TRBV12-4; CDR3aa: CASSLARGGSYNEQFF; CDR3nt: TGTGCCAGCAGTTTGGCTCGGGGGGGCTCCTACAATGAGCAGTTCTTC